One sample yielded the 30 T cell receptor beta chains listed below, sequenced in a study of blood T cell repertoires in COVID-19. The protocol was immunoSEQ multiplex PCR, while the TCRdb copy is restricted to in-frame clones and leaves out a portion. The repertoire includes approximately 27,000 clones, around 81% of them detected once, and 60% to 70% sits in the top ten. The source material was peripheral blood. The receptors derive from a man between 65 and 85 years old with acute or convalescent COVID-19.

The chain links TRBV3-1 (or the pseudogene TRBV3-2) to TRBJ1-6; 9 positions match TRBD1. Trimming removed 7 bases from V and 10 bases from J; junction bases left unmatched: 11. Germline CDR1 is LGHDT and CDR2 is YNNKEL (reference sequence). This CDR3 spans 15 amino acids. The CDR3 spells CASKFIGTGKSPLHF. In nucleotides, the CDR3 is TGTGCCAGCAAGTTTATCGGGACAGGGAAGTCACCCCTCCACTTT.

This rearrangement joins TRBV9 to TRBJ2-1, with D perhaps matching TRBD1 or TRBD2 (6 bases each). V lost 7 bases to trimming and J lost 2 bases, with 10 bases between them. Germline V gene sequence: CDR1 SGDLS, CDR2 YYNGEE. This CDR3 spans 13 amino acids. DNA of the CDR3: TGTGCCAGCGGCGGGACACCCTACAATGAGCAGTTCTTC. It specifies CASGGTPYNEQFF.

V and J are TRBV6-5 and TRBJ1-6; D not certain. The V gene's germline CDR1 is MNHEY and CDR2 SVGAGI. This CDR3 is 12 amino acids long. The CDR3 loop is CGCRRGDSPLHF. In DNA form, the CDR3 reads TGTGGTTGTCGCCGGGGTGATTCACCCCTCCACTTT.

The chain uses TRBV10-1 and TRBJ2-1; 8 nucleotides line up with TRBD2. The CDR3 runs 16 residues. CDR1 WNHNN and CDR2 SYGVQD come from the germline V gene (reference sequence). J gave up 9 bases and V 0 bases, and 10 bases lay outside the gene matches. The CDR3 sequence: CASSESNGGAIFEQFF. DNA for the CDR3: TGCGCCAGCAGTGAGTCAAACGGGGGGGCTATCTTTGAGCAGTTCTTC.

The chain links TRBV7-2 to TRBJ2-6; weak D call: TRBD2 (6 bases). Trimming pared 5 bases from V and 2 bases from J, leaving 16 bases between. The CDR3 is 17 residues long. Germline CDR1 and CDR2: SGHTA and FQGNSA. In DNA, the CDR3 is TGTGCCAGCAGCCTCCATGGGGGGTCCCCTGGGGCCAACGTCCTGACTTTC. Translation: CASSLHGGSPGANVLTF.

The chain recombines TRBV3-1 (or the pseudogene TRBV3-2) with TRBJ2-2; 9 nucleotides line up with TRBD1. From germline, CDR1 is LGHDT and CDR2 YNNKEL (reference sequence). J was trimmed by 7 bases and V by 0 bases; bases with no gene match: 9. The CDR3 spans 17 residues. CDR3: CASSQDVPDRGIGELFF. In nucleotides, the CDR3 is TGTGCCAGCAGCCAAGATGTCCCGGACAGGGGAATCGGGGAGCTGTTTTTT.

This clone has just one count. The chain is built from TRBV19 and TRBJ1-1, with 9 bases lining up with TRBD1. This CDR3 contains 17 residues. CDR1 LNHDA and CDR2 SQIVND come from the germline V gene (reference sequence). The V and J ends lost 6 bases and 1 base, in that order; junction bases with no gene match: 12. CDR3 sequence reads: CASSRYGGQGGNTEAFF. CDR3 coding DNA: TGTGCCAGTAGCCGATATGGGGGACAGGGTGGGAACACTGAAGCTTTCTTT.

The gene calls are TRBV5-4 and TRBJ2-6; D gene ambiguous. CDR1 and CDR2 (germline): SGHNT, YYREEE (reference sequence). V was pared by 3 bases and J by 0 bases, with 10 bases between. CDR3 length: 16 amino acids. The CDR3 bases are TGTGCCAGCAGCTCACGCCCGGGCTCTGGGGCCAACGTCCTGACTTTC. The encoded protein is CASSSRPGSGANVLTF.

The chain uses TRBV24-1 and TRBJ2-1, with a possible D match to TRBD2 (5 bases). V lost 7 bases to trimming and J lost 5 bases, with 17 bases between them. Germline-derived CDR1 and CDR2 are KGHDR and SFDVKD. CDR3 length: 15 residues. The CDR3 protein is CATRDGSDSNNEQFF. The CDR3 DNA is TGTGCCACCAGAGATGGGTCGGACTCTAACAATGAGCAGTTCTTC.

This clone was recorded only once. The CDR3 loop reads CASSPLQGTGDTEAFF. In nucleotides, the CDR3 is TGTGCCAGCAGTCCCCTCCAGGGGACGGGCGACACTGAAGCTTTCTTT. The rearrangement joins TRBV6-2 or TRBV6-3 to TRBJ1-1; weak D call: TRBD1 (6 bases). The CDR3 has 16 residues. V was trimmed by 5 bases and J by 3 bases, leaving 19 bases between them. The germline gives CDR1 MNHEY, CDR2 SVGEGT.

The V and J genes are TRBV10-3 and TRBJ2-7; 10 positions agree with TRBD2. The CDR3 spans 15 residues. Germline CDR1 is ENHRY and CDR2 is SYGVKD. V trimming: 4 bases; J trimming: 1 base; junction bases outside the gene matches: 4. As DNA, the CDR3 is TGTGCCATCAGTGGTAGCGGGAGGTTATCCTACGAGCAGTACTTC. Amino acid sequence: CAISGSGRLSYEQYF.

The chain has TRBV28 and TRBJ2-1; D call uncertain. Trimming stripped 5 bases from V and 2 bases from J, with 13 bases between. The CDR3 has 15 amino acids. Germline values: CDR1 MDHEN, CDR2 SYDVKM. CDR3 nucleotides: TGTGCCAGCAGTGTTTCTCCTAACCCCTACAATGAGCAGTTCTTC. Protein sequence: CASSVSPNPYNEQFF.

CDR3 sequence (DNA): TGCGCCAGCAGTGAGTTCGGGACAGGGGTCGGGACCCAGTACTTC. Its protein product is CASSEFGTGVGTQYF. The chain couples TRBV10-2 to TRBJ2-5; 10 nucleotides align to TRBD1. The CDR3 extends over 15 amino acids. Germline V gene data show CDR1 as WSHSY and CDR2 as SAAADI. V was clipped by 1 base and J by 7 bases; unmatched bases: 6.

The V and J genes are TRBV27 and TRBJ1-6; 9 bases are shared with TRBD1. With V trimmed by 5 bases and J by 9 bases, 11 bases remained unmatched. Germline CDR1 MNHEY, CDR2 SMNVEV (reference sequence). This CDR3 has 16 residues. The CDR3 here is CASSQIPGQGVSPLHF. Written as DNA, the CDR3 is TGTGCCAGCAGTCAGATACCGGGACAGGGCGTTTCACCCCTCCACTTT.

This sequence joins TRBV7-9 and TRBJ1-1; D is undetermined. The germline V and J ends were trimmed by 3 bases and 4 bases, with 9 bases remaining between them. Looked up from germline, CDR1 is SEHNR and CDR2 is FQNEAQ (reference sequence). This CDR3 contains 13 residues. CDR3 amino acids: CASSLEGGTEAFF. CDR3 bases: TGTGCCAGCAGCTTGGAGGGAGGCACTGAAGCTTTCTTT.

The chain carries TRBV5-4 and TRBJ2-5; maybe TRBD2 (6 bases). With 4 bases removed from V and 5 bases from J, the gap between germline ends came to 15 bases. Germline V gene data show CDR1 as SGHNT and CDR2 as YYREEE (reference sequence). The CDR3 length is 14 residues. The CDR3 DNA is TGTGCCAGCAGCCTCCTACTACGGGGGGAGACCCAGTACTTC. It is translated as CASSLLLRGETQYF.

The V call is TRBV10-2, the J call TRBJ2-5; 12 bases are shared with TRBD2. The germline V gene encodes CDR1 WSHSY and CDR2 SAAADI. The CDR3 covers 15 residues. V lost 5 bases, J lost 5 bases, and 6 bases stayed unmatched. Here the CDR3 DNA reads TGCGCCAGCAGTCATACTAGCGGGGGGAAGGAGACCCAGTACTTC. Its protein is CASSHTSGGKETQYF.

This clone was observed once. The V and J genes are TRBV19 and TRBJ1-5; 7 bases are shared with TRBD1. Trimming at V came to 10 bases and at J to 4 bases, leaving 13 bases not matched to a gene. Looked up from germline, CDR1 is LNHDA and CDR2 is SQIVND (reference sequence). The CDR3 is made up of 15 amino acids. In DNA form, the CDR3 reads TGTGCCACCGTACAGGGGCAGGAGGGTAATCAGCCCCAGCATTTT. Its translation: CATVQGQEGNQPQHF. The full variable domain, rest sourced from reference TRBV19 and TRBJ1-5, is DGGITQSPKYLFRKEGQNVTLSCEQNLNHDAMYWYRQDPGQGLRLIYYSQIVNDFQKGDIAEGYSVSREKKESFPLTVTSAQKNPTAFYLCATVQGQEGNQPQHFGDGTRLSIL.

The V and J genes are TRBV5-6 and TRBJ2-3; tentative D call: TRBD1 (6 bases). Germline values: CDR1 SGHDT, CDR2 YYEEEE. The CDR3 length is 13 residues. Deletions cut 4 bases from V and 4 bases from J, with 10 bases between. DNA of the CDR3: TGTGCCAGCAGCACCACAGGGCCAGATACGCAGTATTTT. This encodes CASSTTGPDTQYF.

The chain combines TRBV5-5 with TRBJ1-1; the D gene is possibly TRBD1 (6 bases). The germline V gene encodes CDR1 SGHKS and CDR2 YYEKEE (reference sequence). With 4 bases removed from V and 2 bases from J, the gap between germline ends came to 12 bases. CDR3 size: 14 residues. CDR3 protein: CASSLQGVNTEAFF. The CDR3 region has the DNA TGTGCCAGCAGCCTACAGGGAGTAAACACTGAAGCTTTCTTT.

The rearrangement uses TRBV7-2 and TRBJ1-5; possibly TRBD1 for D (6 bases). The V gene's germline CDR1 is SGHTA and CDR2 FQGNSA. V was cut by 2 bases and J by 4 bases, with 6 bases left in between. This CDR3 has 13 residues. CDR3 nucleotide sequence: TGTGCCAGCAGCTTACAGGGGAATCAGCCCCAGCATTTT. It translates to CASSLQGNQPQHF. The full variable domain, completed using reference TRBV7-2 and TRBJ1-5, is GAGVSQSPSNKVTEKGKDVELRCDPISGHTALYWYRQSLGQGLEFLIYFQGNSAPDKSGLPSDRFSAERTGGSVSTLTIQRTQQEDSAVYLCASSLQGNQPQHFGDGTRLSIL.

The CDR3 nucleotides read TGTGCCAGCAGCTTCTACTCCTACGAGCAGTACTTC. It codes for CASSFYSYEQYF. The V gene is TRBV11-2, the J gene TRBJ2-7; no reliable D call. V lost 3 bases and J 0 bases, leaving 3 bases between the germline ends. The CDR3 is 12 amino acids. The V gene's germline CDR1 is SGHAT and CDR2 FQNNGV.

V and J are TRBV6-5 and TRBJ1-1, with TRBD1 matching 7 bases. Trimming cost V 0 bases and J 6 bases; bases outside gene matches: 1. CDR1 and CDR2 from the germline V gene are MNHEY and SVGAGI. This CDR3 region has 13 residues. The CDR3 here is CASSYSGTAEAFF. CDR3 nucleotides: TGTGCCAGCAGTTACTCCGGGACAGCTGAAGCTTTCTTT.

This chain joins TRBV18 and TRBJ2-1; D uncertain. The CDR3 length is 13 residues. Per germline, CDR1 KGHSH and CDR2 LQKENI. Trimming pared 6 bases from V and 1 base from J, leaving 7 bases between. CDR3: CASSSSSYNEQFF. The CDR3 DNA sequence: TGTGCCAGCTCCTCTTCTTCCTACAATGAGCAGTTCTTC.

This clone was seen a handful of times. The chain couples TRBV3-1 (or the pseudogene TRBV3-2) to TRBJ2-3; no clear D. The V gene lost 0 bases and the J gene lost 6 bases, with 10 bases spanning the gap. Germline V gene data show CDR1 as LGHDT and CDR2 as YNNKEL (reference sequence). The CDR3 consists of 14 residues. The CDR3 DNA reads as TGTGCCAGCAGCCAAGATGCAACTCGGGATACGCAGTATTTT. Translation: CASSQDATRDTQYF.

The chain joins TRBV30 to TRBJ2-3, with TRBD1 identical over 12 bases. The ends lost 2 bases at V and 4 bases at J; junction bases unmatched: 16. The germline CDR1 and CDR2 sequences are GTSNPN and SVGIG (reference sequence). The CDR3 covers 19 residues. Here the CDR3 DNA reads TGTGCCTGGAGTCCCGGGACAGGGGGCTCCAAGGCCCCCCCAGATACGCAGTATTTT. It is translated as CAWSPGTGGSKAPPDTQYF.

The chain is built from TRBV5-4 and TRBJ1-2; a possible D gene is TRBD1 (5 bases). V lost 0 bases to trimming and J lost 2 bases, with 8 bases between them. Germline V gene sequence: CDR1 SGHNT, CDR2 YYREEE (reference sequence). This CDR3 contains 14 residues. Written as DNA, the CDR3 is TGTGCCAGCAGCTTGGAGGGGTTGAACTATGGCTACACCTTC. Its protein is CASSLEGLNYGYTF.

The chain couples TRBV6-5 to TRBJ1-4; 8 nucleotides line up with TRBD1. Trimming cost V 7 bases and J 8 bases; bases outside gene matches: 9. Germline V gene lookup returns CDR1 MNHEY and CDR2 SVGAGI. This CDR3 spans 14 amino acids. DNA for the CDR3: TGTGCCAGCAACCCAGACAGGGGAGTAGAAAAACTGTTTTTT. It codes for CASNPDRGVEKLFF.

This clone came up once. V gene TRBV27 combines with J gene TRBJ1-6; D not resolved. Germline V gives CDR1 MNHEY, CDR2 SMNVEV (reference sequence). The CDR3 has 14 residues. Trimming left V 3 bases short and J 1 base short, with 4 bases between. The CDR3 DNA reads TGTGCCAGCAGTTTGCAGTCCTATAATTCACCCCTCCACTTT. It specifies CASSLQSYNSPLHF.

This clone was recorded only once. CDR3 protein: CASSPGGGNEKLFF. The CDR3 nucleotides read TGTGCCAGCAGCCCAGGGGGCGGAAATGAAAAACTGTTTTTT. The V and J genes are TRBV7-2 and TRBJ1-4; 8 bases are shared with TRBD1. With 5 bases clipped from V and 5 bases from J, the junction kept 4 bases outside the gene matches. CDR1 and CDR2 from the germline V gene are SGHTA and FQGNSA. CDR3 length: 14 residues. The full variable domain, completed using reference TRBV7-2 and TRBJ1-4, is GAGVSQSPSNKVTEKGKDVELRCDPISGHTALYWYRQSLGQGLEFLIYFQGNSAPDKSGLPSDRFSAERTGGSVSTLTIQRTQQEDSAVYLCASSPGGGNEKLFFGSGTQLSVL.